A selection of T cell receptor beta chains follows, all from one sample in a study of T cell repertoires in cytomegalovirus infection. TCRdb reprocessed the reads via MiXCR and lists one record per CDR3 protein. The repertoire holds 700,000 to 900,000 distinct CDR3 sequences, with just under 30% as singletons. Their target antigens are unknown. The sample here was cultured CD8+ T cells from PBMCs, taken from culture after CMV antigen stimulation. These receptors originate from a human donor in good health (CMV status not recorded). Some clones in this sample may be carry-over from other donors' samples. CDR3s include the opening cysteine and the closing phenylalanine or tryptophan. D genes are given only for firm matches. A row's size may be missing; if present it is once, few, many or a size class.

v_call	j_call	d_call	clone_size	cdr3_nt	cdr3_aa
TRBV24-1	TRBJ1-1	NA	few	TGTGCCACCAGTGATTTGGGGCAGACTGAAGCTTTCTTT	CATSDLGQTEAFF
TRBV9	TRBJ1-1	NA	NA	TGTGCCAGCAGCGTCCAACCGGACACTGAAGCTTTCTTT	CASSVQPDTEAFF
TRBV14	TRBJ2-5	NA	NA	TGTGCCAGCAGCCGGACGACCTGGTCCCAAGAGACCCAGTACTTC	CASSRTTWSQETQYF
TRBV5-6	TRBJ1-2	NA	NA	TGTGCCAGCAGCATAAGACAGCGGGGTCTGGGAGGCTACACCTTC	CASSIRQRGLGGYTF
TRBV28	TRBJ1-1	NA	NA	TGTGCCAGCAGTTTATGGGGGAGGGGGACTGAAGCTTTCTTT	CASSLWGRGTEAFF
TRBV7-6	TRBJ2-2	TRBD2	NA	TGTGCCAGCAGCTTTTACACTAGCGGGGGGCCAAACACCGGGGAGCTGTTTTTT	CASSFYTSGGPNTGELFF
TRBV12-3/TRBV12-4	TRBJ2-3	NA	few	TGTGCCAGCAGTTTTGGGGGGTTAATAGATACGCAGTATTTT	CASSFGGLIDTQYF
TRBV12-3/TRBV12-4	TRBJ2-3	NA	few	TGTGCCAGCAGTTCAATGGGAACAGATACGCAGTATTTT	CASSSMGTDTQYF
TRBV19	TRBJ1-1	NA	few	TGTGCCAGTAGTAACACAAGATACACTGAAGCTTTCTTT	CASSNTRYTEAFF
TRBV4-2	TRBJ1-1	NA	NA	TGTGCCAGCAGCCTCCTAGAGGGCACTGAAGCTTTCTTT	CASSLLEGTEAFF
TRBV7-6	TRBJ1-6	NA	once	TGTGCCAGCAACCAACACATAGAAGGGGGTTCACCCCTCCACTTT	CASNQHIEGGSPLHF
TRBV28	TRBJ1-6	NA	few	TGTGCCAGCAGTCCAAACTTCCGGGTCGGTTCACCCCTCCACTTT	CASSPNFRVGSPLHF
TRBV12-3/TRBV12-4	TRBJ1-5	NA	many	TGTGCCAGCAGTTGGGGACCGATCAATCAGCCCCAGCATTTT	CASSWGPINQPQHF
TRBV27	TRBJ2-3	TRBD2	NA	TGTGCCAGCAGTTTGCTAGCGGGGGGACTCTTTTTAAGCACAGATACGCAGTATTTT	CASSLLAGGLFLSTDTQYF
TRBV5-1	TRBJ1-1	NA	many	TGCGCCAGCAGCTTTAACAGGGACACTGAAGCTTTCTTT	CASSFNRDTEAFF
TRBV7-9	TRBJ1-5	NA	NA	TGTGCCAGCAGCTTAGTGATGGGGACCCTAACGGGCAATCAGCCCCAGCATTTT	CASSLVMGTLTGNQPQHF
TRBV7-2	TRBJ2-1	NA	many	TGTGCCAGCAGCTTTAGGGCCACGTACTACAATGAGCAGTTCTTC	CASSFRATYYNEQFF
TRBV5-4	TRBJ2-5	NA	NA	TGTGCCAGCAGCTTTAGGGGGTTCCAAGAGACCCAGTACTTC	CASSFRGFQETQYF
TRBV12-3/TRBV12-4	TRBJ1-3	TRBD1	few	TGTGCCAGCAGTCCTAGACAGGGGCTGACTGGAAACACCATATATTTT	CASSPRQGLTGNTIYF
TRBV9	TRBJ2-1	TRBD1	few	TGTGCCAGCAGCTCTACAGGGGCAGTTTACAATGAGCAGTTCTTC	CASSSTGAVYNEQFF
TRBV6-1	TRBJ1-5	TRBD1	NA	TGTGCCAGCAGTGTATGGGACAGGGGTTTACAGCCCCAGCATTTT	CASSVWDRGLQPQHF
TRBV9	TRBJ2-3	NA	NA	TGTGCCAGCAGCGTAGTCGGCGGGGAAGGAGATACGCAGTATTTT	CASSVVGGEGDTQYF
TRBV7-6	TRBJ2-5	NA	many	TGTGCCAGCAGCTTAGCGAGGGGCCGAACCCAAGAGACCCAGTACTTC	CASSLARGRTQETQYF
TRBV9	TRBJ2-7	NA	NA	TGTGCCAGCAGCGTAAACAGGGCCACCGCCTACGAGCAGTACTTC	CASSVNRATAYEQYF
TRBV7-6	TRBJ2-7	NA	many	TGTGCCAGCAGCCCCCCTGGGTCCTACGAGCAGTACTTC	CASSPPGSYEQYF
TRBV12-3/TRBV12-4	TRBJ1-1	TRBD1	few	TGTGCCAGCAGCTTCATCCGGGACAGGGTTCTGAGCACTGAAGCTTTCTTT	CASSFIRDRVLSTEAFF
TRBV5-1	TRBJ1-4	NA	NA	TGCGCCAGCAGCTTGGGGTCAGGGCCGAATGAAAAACTGTTTTTT	CASSLGSGPNEKLFF
TRBV12-3/TRBV12-4	TRBJ1-5	NA	many	TGTGCCAGCAGCTTGGGGGTGAGCAATCAGCCCCAGCATTTT	CASSLGVSNQPQHF